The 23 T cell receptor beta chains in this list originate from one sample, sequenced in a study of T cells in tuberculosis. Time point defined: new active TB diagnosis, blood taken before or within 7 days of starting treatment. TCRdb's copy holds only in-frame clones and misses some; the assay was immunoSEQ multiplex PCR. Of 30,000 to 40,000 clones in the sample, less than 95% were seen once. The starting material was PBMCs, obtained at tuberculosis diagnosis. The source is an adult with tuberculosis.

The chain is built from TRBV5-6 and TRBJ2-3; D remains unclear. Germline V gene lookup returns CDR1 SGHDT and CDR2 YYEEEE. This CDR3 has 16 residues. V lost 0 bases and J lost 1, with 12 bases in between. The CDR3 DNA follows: TGTGCCAGCAGCTTGGCTGGCACTACGCGCACAGATACGCAGTATTTT. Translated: CASSLAGTTRTDTQYF.

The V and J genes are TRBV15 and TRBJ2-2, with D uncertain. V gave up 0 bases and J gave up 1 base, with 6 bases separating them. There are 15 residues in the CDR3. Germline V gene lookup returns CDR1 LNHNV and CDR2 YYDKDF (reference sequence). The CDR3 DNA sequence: TGTGCCACCAGCAGAGATTTCAGGAACACCGGGGAGCTGTTTTTT. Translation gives CATSRDFRNTGELFF.

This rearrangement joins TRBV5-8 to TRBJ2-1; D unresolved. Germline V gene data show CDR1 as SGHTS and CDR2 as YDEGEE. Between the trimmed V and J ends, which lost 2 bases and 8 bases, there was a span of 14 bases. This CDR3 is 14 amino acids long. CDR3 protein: CASSLWQALDEQFF. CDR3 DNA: TGTGCCAGCAGCTTATGGCAGGCCCTCGATGAGCAGTTCTTC.

CDR3 amino acids: CASSLGQVFSNTDTQYF. CDR3 coding DNA: TGTGCCAGCAGCTTGGGGCAGGTCTTCTCAAACACAGATACGCAGTATTTT. The V gene is TRBV27, the J gene TRBJ2-3, with TRBD1 as a possible D gene (5 bases). Germline assignment: CDR1 MNHEY and CDR2 SMNVEV (reference sequence). This CDR3 region has 17 residues. Trimming left V 6 bases short and J 2 bases short, with 21 bases between.

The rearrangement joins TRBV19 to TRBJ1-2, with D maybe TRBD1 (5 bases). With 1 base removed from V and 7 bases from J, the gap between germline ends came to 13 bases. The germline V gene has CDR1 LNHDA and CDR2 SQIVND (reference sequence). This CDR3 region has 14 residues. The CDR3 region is CASSIVFLTVGYTF. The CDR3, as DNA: TGTGCCAGTAGTATAGTCTTCTTGACAGTTGGCTACACCTTC.

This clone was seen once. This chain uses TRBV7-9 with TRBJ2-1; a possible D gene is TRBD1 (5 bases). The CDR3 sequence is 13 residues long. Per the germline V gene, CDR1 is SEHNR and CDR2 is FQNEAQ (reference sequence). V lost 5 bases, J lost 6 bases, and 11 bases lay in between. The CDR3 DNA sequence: TGTGCCAGCAGCCCCAGTGGGGCCAATGAGCAGTTCTTC. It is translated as CASSPSGANEQFF. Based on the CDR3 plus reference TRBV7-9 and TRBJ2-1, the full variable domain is DTGVSQNPRHKITKRGQNVTFRCDPISEHNRLYWYRQTLGQGPEFLTYFQNEAQLEKSRLLSDRFSAERPKGSFSTLEIQRTEQGDSAMYLCASSPSGANEQFFGPGTRLTVL.

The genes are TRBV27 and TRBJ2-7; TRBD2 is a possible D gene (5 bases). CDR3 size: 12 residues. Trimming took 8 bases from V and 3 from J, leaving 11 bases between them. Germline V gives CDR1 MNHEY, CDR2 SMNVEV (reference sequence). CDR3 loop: CASRTGLYEQYF. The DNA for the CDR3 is TGTGCCAGCCGGACTGGTCTCTACGAGCAGTACTTC.

In DNA form, the CDR3 reads TGTGCCAGCAGTTTACGACAGGGCCCCAATGAAAAACTGTTTTTT. It translates to CASSLRQGPNEKLFF. The V and J genes are TRBV28 and TRBJ1-4, with 7 bases matching TRBD1. The germline V gene has CDR1 MDHEN and CDR2 SYDVKM. The CDR3 contains 15 residues. V lost 2 bases, J lost 5 bases, and 5 bases stayed unmatched.

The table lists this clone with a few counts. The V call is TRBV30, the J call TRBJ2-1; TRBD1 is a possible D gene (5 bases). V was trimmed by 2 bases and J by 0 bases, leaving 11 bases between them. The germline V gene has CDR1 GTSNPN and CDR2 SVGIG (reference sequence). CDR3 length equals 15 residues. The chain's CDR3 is CAWSPSQGSYNEQFF. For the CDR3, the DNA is TGTGCCTGGAGTCCCTCCCAGGGCTCCTACAATGAGCAGTTCTTC.

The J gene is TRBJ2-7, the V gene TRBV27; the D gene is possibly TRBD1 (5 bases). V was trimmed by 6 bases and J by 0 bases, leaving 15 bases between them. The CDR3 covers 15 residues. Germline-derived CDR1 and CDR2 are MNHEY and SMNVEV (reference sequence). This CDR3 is CASSAYPTASYEQYF. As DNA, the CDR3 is TGTGCCAGCAGCGCGTACCCGACAGCCTCCTACGAGCAGTACTTC.

The chain's CDR3 is CASSLSQYGYTF. The CDR3 bases are TGTGCCAGCAGTTTGAGTCAATATGGCTACACCTTC. V is TRBV28 and J is TRBJ1-2; D unclear. The germline V gene has CDR1 MDHEN and CDR2 SYDVKM. The V and J ends lost 3 bases and 5 bases respectively, with 7 bases between them. The CDR3 loop spans 12 amino acids.

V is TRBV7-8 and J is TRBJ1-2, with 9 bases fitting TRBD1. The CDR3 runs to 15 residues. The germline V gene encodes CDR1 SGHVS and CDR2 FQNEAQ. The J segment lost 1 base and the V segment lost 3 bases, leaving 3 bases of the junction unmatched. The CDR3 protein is CASSLGQGNNYGYTF. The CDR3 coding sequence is TGTGCCAGCAGCTTGGGACAGGGTAATAACTATGGCTACACCTTC.

CDR3 in DNA: TGTGCCAGCAGCTACGACAGCCTAAACACCGGGGAGCTGTTTTTT. It translates to CASSYDSLNTGELFF. V usage is TRBV7-2 and J usage is TRBJ2-2; the D gene is possibly TRBD1 (5 bases). The germline V gene has CDR1 SGHTA and CDR2 FQGNSA. The germline V and J ends were trimmed by 4 bases and 2 bases, with 11 bases remaining between them. The CDR3 consists of 15 residues.

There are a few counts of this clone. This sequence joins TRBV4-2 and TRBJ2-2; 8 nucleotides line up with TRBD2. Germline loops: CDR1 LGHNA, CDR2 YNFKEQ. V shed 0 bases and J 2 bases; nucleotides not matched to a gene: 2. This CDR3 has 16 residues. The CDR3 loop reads CASSQERGVNTGELFF. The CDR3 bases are TGTGCCAGCAGCCAAGAGCGGGGGGTAAACACCGGGGAGCTGTTTTTT.

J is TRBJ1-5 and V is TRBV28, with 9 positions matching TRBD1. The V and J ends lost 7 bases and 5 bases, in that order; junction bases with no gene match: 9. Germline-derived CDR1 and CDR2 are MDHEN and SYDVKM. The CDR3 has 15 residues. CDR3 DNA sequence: TGTGCCAGCAACTTACCGGGACAGGGATATCAGCCCCAGCATTTT. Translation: CASNLPGQGYQPQHF.

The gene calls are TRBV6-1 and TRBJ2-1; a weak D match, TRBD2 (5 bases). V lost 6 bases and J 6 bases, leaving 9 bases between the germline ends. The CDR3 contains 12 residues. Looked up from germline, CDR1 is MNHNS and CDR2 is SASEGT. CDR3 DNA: TGTGCCAGCAGGCACGGGGTCAATGAGCAGTTCTTC. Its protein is CASRHGVNEQFF.

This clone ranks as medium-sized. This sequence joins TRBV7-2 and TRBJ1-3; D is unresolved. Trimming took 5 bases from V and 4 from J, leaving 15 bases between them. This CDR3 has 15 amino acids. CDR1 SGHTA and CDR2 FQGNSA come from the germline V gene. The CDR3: CASSPDPGRGNTIYF. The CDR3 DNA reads TGTGCCAGCAGCCCCGACCCGGGGAGAGGAAACACCATATATTTT.

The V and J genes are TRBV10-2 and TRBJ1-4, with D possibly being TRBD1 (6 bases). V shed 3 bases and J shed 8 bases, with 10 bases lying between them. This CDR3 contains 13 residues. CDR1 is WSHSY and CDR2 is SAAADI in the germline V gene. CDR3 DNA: TGCGCCAGCAGTGACAGGGGAAGGGAAAAACTGTTTTTT. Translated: CASSDRGREKLFF.

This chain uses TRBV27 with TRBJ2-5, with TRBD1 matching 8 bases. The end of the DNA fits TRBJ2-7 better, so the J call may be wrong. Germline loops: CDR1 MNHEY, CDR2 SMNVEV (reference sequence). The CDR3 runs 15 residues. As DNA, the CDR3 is TGTGCCAGCAGTTTAAAAGGACAGGGAACCTACGAGCAGTACTTC. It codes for CASSLKGQGTYEQYF.

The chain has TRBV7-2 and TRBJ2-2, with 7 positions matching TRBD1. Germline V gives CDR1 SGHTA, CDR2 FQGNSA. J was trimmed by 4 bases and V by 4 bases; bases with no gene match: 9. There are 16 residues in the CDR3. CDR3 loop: CASSSHAGGSTGELFF. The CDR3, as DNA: TGTGCCAGCAGCTCCCACGCAGGGGGTAGCACCGGGGAGCTGTTTTTT.

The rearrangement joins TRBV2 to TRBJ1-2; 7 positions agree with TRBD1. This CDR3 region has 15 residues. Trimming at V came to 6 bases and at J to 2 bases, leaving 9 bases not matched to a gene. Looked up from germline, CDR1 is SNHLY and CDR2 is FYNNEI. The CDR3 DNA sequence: TGTGCCAGCAGGAGGACAGGAGACTTAAACTATGGCTACACCTTC. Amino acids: CASRRTGDLNYGYTF. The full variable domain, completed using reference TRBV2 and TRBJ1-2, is EPEVTQTPSHQVTQMGQEVILRCVPISNHLYFYWYRQILGQKVEFLVSFYNNEISEKSEIFDDQFSVERPDGSNFTLKIRSTKLEDSAMYFCASRRTGDLNYGYTFGSGTRLTVV.

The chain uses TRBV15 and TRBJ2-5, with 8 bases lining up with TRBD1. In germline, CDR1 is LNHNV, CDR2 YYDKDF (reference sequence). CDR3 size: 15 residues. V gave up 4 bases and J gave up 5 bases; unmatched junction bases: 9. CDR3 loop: CATSTLGQGGETQYF. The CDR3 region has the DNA TGTGCCACCAGCACACTAGGACAGGGTGGGGAGACCCAGTACTTC.

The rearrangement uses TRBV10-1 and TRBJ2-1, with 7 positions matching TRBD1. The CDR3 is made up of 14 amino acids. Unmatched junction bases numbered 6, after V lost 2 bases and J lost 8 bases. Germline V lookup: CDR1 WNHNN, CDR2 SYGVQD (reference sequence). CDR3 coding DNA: TGCGCCAGCAGTGAGCCCGGGACAGCCGATGAGCAGTTCTTC. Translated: CASSEPGTADEQFF.